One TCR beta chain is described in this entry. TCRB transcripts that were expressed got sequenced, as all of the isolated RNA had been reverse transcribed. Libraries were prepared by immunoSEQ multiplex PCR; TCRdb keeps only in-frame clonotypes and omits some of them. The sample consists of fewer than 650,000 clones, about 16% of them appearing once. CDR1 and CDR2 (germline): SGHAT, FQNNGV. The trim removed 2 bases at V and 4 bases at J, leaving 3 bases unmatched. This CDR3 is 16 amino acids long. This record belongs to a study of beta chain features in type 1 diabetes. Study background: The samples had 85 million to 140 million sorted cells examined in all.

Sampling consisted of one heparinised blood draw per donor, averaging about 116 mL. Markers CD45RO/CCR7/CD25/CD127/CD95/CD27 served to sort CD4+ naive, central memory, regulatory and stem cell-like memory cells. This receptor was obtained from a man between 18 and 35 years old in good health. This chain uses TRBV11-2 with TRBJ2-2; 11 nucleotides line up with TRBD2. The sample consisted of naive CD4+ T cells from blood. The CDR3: CASSLLAGGLTGELFF. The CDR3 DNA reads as TGTGCCAGCAGCTTACTAGCGGGGGGCCTCACCGGGGAGCTGTTTTTT. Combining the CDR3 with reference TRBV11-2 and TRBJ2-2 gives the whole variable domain EAGVAQSPRYKIIEKRQSVAFWCNPISGHATLYWYQQILGQGPKLLIQFQNNGVVDDSQLPKDRFSAERLKGVDSTLKIQPAKLEDSAVYLCASSLLAGGLTGELFFGEGSRLTVL.